The entry below describes one T cell receptor beta chain. Its antigen is still unknown. Germline V gene sequence: CDR1 SGHRS, CDR2 YFSETQ. V lost 0 bases to trimming and J lost 4 bases; unmatched junction nucleotides: 2. CDR3 length equals 15 residues. The assay was immunoSEQ multiplex PCR, and TCRdb's table has in-frame clones only and misses some. The sample includes roughly 7,200 clones, just under 75% of them seen just once. The data derive from a study of tumor-infiltrating lymphocytes in localized non-small cell lung cancer. The overall study: Several tumor histologies, both smoking statuses, and some post-neoadjuvant chemotherapy samples were included.

Study-wide results and limits: No link was found between tumor T-cell fraction and recurrence-free survival. TCR sequencing covered a subset of patients with enough tissue.

The chain joins TRBV5-1 to TRBJ2-3; 10 bases map to TRBD2. The receptor was derived from a human donor with non-small cell lung cancer. Sequencing was carried out using lung tumor tissue. The CDR3: CASSLEAGGPDTQYF. DNA of the CDR3: TGCGCCAGCAGCTTGGAAGCGGGGGGGCCAGATACGCAGTATTTT. Full variable domain (outside the CDR3, taken from reference TRBV5-1 and TRBJ2-3): KAGVTQTPRYLIKTRGQQVTLSCSPISGHRSVSWYQQTPGQGLQFLFEYFSETQRNKGNFPGRFSGRQFSNSRSEMNVSTLELGDSALYLCASSLEAGGPDTQYFGPGTRLTVL.